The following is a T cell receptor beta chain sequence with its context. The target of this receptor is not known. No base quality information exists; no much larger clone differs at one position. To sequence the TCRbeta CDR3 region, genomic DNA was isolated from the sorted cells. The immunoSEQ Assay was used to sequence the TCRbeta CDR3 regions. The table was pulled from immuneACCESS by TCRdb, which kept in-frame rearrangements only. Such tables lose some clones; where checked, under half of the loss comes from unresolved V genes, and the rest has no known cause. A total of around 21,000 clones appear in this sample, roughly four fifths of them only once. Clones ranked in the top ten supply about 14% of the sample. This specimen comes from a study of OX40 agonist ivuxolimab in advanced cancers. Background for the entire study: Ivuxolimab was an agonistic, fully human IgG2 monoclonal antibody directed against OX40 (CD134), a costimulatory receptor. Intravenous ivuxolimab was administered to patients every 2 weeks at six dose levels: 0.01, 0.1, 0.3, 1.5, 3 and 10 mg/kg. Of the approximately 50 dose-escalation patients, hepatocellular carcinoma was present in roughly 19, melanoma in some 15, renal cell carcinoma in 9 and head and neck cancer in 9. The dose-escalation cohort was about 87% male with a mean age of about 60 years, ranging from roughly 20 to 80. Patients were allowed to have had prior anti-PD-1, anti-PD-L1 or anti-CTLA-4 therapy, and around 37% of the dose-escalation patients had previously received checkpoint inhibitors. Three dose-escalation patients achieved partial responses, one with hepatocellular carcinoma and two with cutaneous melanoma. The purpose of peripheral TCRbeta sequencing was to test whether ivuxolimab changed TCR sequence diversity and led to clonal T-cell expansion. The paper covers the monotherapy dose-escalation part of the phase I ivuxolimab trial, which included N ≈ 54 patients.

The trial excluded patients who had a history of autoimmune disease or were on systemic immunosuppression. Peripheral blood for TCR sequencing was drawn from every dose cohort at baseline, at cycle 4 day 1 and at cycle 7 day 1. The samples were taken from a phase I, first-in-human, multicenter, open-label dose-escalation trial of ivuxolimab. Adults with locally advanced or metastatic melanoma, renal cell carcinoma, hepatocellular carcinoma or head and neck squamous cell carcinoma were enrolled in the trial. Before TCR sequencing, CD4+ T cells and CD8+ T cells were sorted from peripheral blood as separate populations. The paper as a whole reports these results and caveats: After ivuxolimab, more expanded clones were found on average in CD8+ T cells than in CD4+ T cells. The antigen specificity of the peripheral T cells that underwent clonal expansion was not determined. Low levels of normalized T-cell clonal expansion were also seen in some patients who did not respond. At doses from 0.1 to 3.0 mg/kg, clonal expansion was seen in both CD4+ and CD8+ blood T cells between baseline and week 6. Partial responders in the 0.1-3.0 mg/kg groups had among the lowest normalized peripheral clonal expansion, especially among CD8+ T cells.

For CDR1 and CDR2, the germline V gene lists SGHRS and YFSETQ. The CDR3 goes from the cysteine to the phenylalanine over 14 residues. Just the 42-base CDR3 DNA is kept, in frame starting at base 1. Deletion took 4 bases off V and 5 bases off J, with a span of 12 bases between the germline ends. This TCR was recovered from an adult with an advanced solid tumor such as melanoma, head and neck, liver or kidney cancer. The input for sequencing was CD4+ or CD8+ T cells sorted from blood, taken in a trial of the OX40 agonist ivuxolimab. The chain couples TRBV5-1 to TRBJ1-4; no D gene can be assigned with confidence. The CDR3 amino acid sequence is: CASSPAATNEKLFF. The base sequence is TGCGCCAGCAGCCCAGCGGCCACGAATGAAAAACTGTTTTTT.